These 30 T cell receptor beta chains were sequenced from one sample in a study of graft-versus-host responses after intestinal transplantation. Sequenced by immunoSEQ multiplex PCR; TCRdb stores in-frame clones only, minus some. The table lists about 24,000 clones, just under 40% of them singletons, with 0.66% in the top ten. The sample in question was alloreactive CD4+ T cells from a mixed lymphocyte reaction culture, obtained before intestinal transplant. As for subset: CFSE-low proliferating T cells sorted from approximately 6-day pre-transplant mixed lymphocyte reaction (GvH or HvG direction). These receptors originate from a human patient who received an intestinal transplant.

This CDR3 reads CASSYSGWEATEAFF. CDR3 nucleotides: TGTGCCAGCAGTTACTCAGGGTGGGAGGCCACTGAAGCTTTCTTT. The chain carries TRBV6-6 and TRBJ1-1; D gene uncertain. With 0 bases removed from V and 4 bases from J, the gap between germline ends came to 12 bases. This CDR3 contains 15 residues. The germline V gene has CDR1 MNHNY and CDR2 SVGAGI (reference sequence).

This clone turned up a few times. The chain couples TRBV5-8 to TRBJ2-3; D is possibly TRBD1 (5 bases). V was trimmed by 0 bases and J by 0 bases, leaving 8 bases between them. The CDR3 contains 15 residues. CDR1 and CDR2 (germline): SGHTS, YDEGEE. The CDR3 nucleotides are TGTGCCAGCAGCTTGGGCTACAGGAGCACAGATACGCAGTATTTT. As protein: CASSLGYRSTDTQYF.

This rearrangement joins TRBV7-6 to TRBJ2-7; no firm D call. This CDR3 contains 11 residues. Trimming shortened V by 4 bases and J by 2 bases, and 3 bases separated the two germline ends. Germline assignment: CDR1 SGHVS and CDR2 FNYEAQ. The CDR3 DNA reads TGTGCCAGCAGCTCGGCCTACGAGCAGTACTTC. This gives the protein CASSSAYEQYF. The complete variable domain, with remaining parts taken from reference TRBV7-6 and TRBJ2-7, reads GAGVSQSPRYKVTKRGQDVALRCDPISGHVSLYWYRQALGQGPEFLTYFNYEAQQDKSGLPNDRFSAERPEGSISTLTIQRTEQRDSAMYRCASSSAYEQYFGPGTRLTVT.

The chain links TRBV13 to TRBJ2-2; D is undetermined. The CDR3 covers 13 residues. The V and J ends lost 4 bases and 3 bases respectively, with 6 bases between them. From germline, CDR1 is PRHDT and CDR2 FYEKMQ (reference sequence). The CDR3 nucleotides are TGTGCCAGCAGCTCTAGGTACACCGGGGAGCTGTTTTTT. Its protein is CASSSRYTGELFF.

This rearrangement joins TRBV6-5 to TRBJ1-5; D is unresolved. V was trimmed by 6 bases and J by 4 bases, leaving 10 bases between them. CDR3 length equals 13 residues. In germline, CDR1 is MNHEY, CDR2 SVGAGI. The CDR3, as DNA: TGTGCCAGCAGAGCTTGGGAGAATCAGCCCCAGCATTTT. Its translation: CASRAWENQPQHF.

The rearrangement uses TRBV11-3 and TRBJ2-1; 9 nucleotides line up with TRBD2. V was clipped by 2 bases and J by 4 bases; unmatched bases: 9. There are 17 residues in the CDR3. Per germline, CDR1 SGHNT and CDR2 YENEEA. DNA of the CDR3: TGTGCCAGCAGCTTAACTTATGCTAGCGGGGCTTACAATGAGCAGTTCTTC. This translates into CASSLTYASGAYNEQFF.

The genes are TRBV10-3 and TRBJ2-3; D call uncertain. Trimming pared 3 bases from V and 4 bases from J, leaving 14 bases between. CDR1 and CDR2 (germline): ENHRY, SYGVKD. The length of the CDR3 is 15 residues. The CDR3 loop reads CAISDGGIGSDTQYF. In DNA, the CDR3 is TGTGCCATCAGTGACGGCGGAATTGGTTCAGATACGCAGTATTTT.

This chain joins TRBV11-3 and TRBJ1-6; D is uncertain. This CDR3 contains 14 residues. CDR1 is SGHNT, CDR2 YENEEA, per germline. V was cut by 1 base and J by 10 bases, with 11 bases left in between. CDR3 DNA sequence: TGTGCCAGCAGCTTAGGCTACCCAGCGTCACCCCTCCACTTT. This codes for CASSLGYPASPLHF.

This clone was seen a handful of times. V usage is TRBV19 and J usage is TRBJ2-2, with 12 bases aligning to TRBD2. The CDR3 has 15 amino acids. CDR1 and CDR2 from the germline V gene are LNHDA and SQIVND (reference sequence). Trimming took 6 bases from V and 3 from J; bases not matched to a gene: 2. The CDR3 nucleotides read TGTGCCAGTAGAGGACTAGCGGGATACACCGGGGAGCTGTTTTTT. As protein: CASRGLAGYTGELFF. Using reference TRBV19 and TRBJ2-2 for the parts outside the CDR3, the full variable domain is DGGITQSPKYLFRKEGQNVTLSCEQNLNHDAMYWYRQDPGQGLRLIYYSQIVNDFQKGDIAEGYSVSREKKESFPLTVTSAQKNPTAFYLCASRGLAGYTGELFFGEGSRLTVL.

This chain uses TRBV5-4 with TRBJ1-2; the match to TRBD1 covers 8 bases. In germline, CDR1 is SGHNT, CDR2 YYREEE (reference sequence). The CDR3 is made up of 13 amino acids. The V gene end was trimmed by 5 bases and the J gene end by 5 bases; junction bases not matched to a gene: 5. The CDR3 nucleotides are TGTGCCAGCAGGACGGACAGGGAGTATGGCTACACCTTC. Residues: CASRTDREYGYTF.

The V gene is TRBV28, the J gene TRBJ1-2; D is unresolved. V gave up 0 bases and J gave up 6 bases, with 8 bases separating them. Per germline, CDR1 MDHEN and CDR2 SYDVKM. The CDR3 loop spans 13 amino acids. CDR3 nucleotide sequence: TGTGCCAGCAGTTTATGGCAAAGAGATGGCTACACCTTC. Protein: CASSLWQRDGYTF.

Comments on this clone: Sequence at one end of the junction differs from germline and may be a read error. The sample contains more than one DNA sequence encoding this CDR3. The chain uses TRBV7-9 and TRBJ1-3; 7 nucleotides align to TRBD1. This CDR3 has 16 amino acids. Germline CDR1 and CDR2: SEHNR and FQNEAQ (reference sequence). The CDR3 nucleotides are TGCGCCAGCAGCTCCACGACAGGGTGGTCAGGAAACACCATATATTTT. This translates into CASSSTTGWSGNTIYF.

The chain employs TRBV11-2 and TRBJ2-3; 7 nucleotides agree with TRBD2. V was clipped by 7 bases and J by 1 base; unmatched bases: 8. CDR1 is SGHAT and CDR2 is FQNNGV in the germline V gene. This CDR3 has 15 amino acids. Here the CDR3 reads CASTIAGFRTDTQYF. The CDR3 bases are TGTGCCAGCACCATAGCGGGCTTCCGCACAGATACGCAGTATTTT. Full variable domain (remainder filled in from reference TRBV11-2 and TRBJ2-3): EAGVAQSPRYKIIEKRQSVAFWCNPISGHATLYWYQQILGQGPKLLIQFQNNGVVDDSQLPKDRFSAERLKGVDSTLKIQPAKLEDSAVYLCASTIAGFRTDTQYFGPGTRLTVL.

This clone was observed a handful of times. V gene TRBV18 combines with J gene TRBJ2-5; 9 bases match TRBD2. The CDR3 covers 16 residues. Germline trimming cut 1 base from V and 5 bases from J; bases unmatched to any gene: 8. Germline-derived CDR1 and CDR2 are KGHSH and LQKENI. The CDR3 is CASSPLYLAGVETQYF. CDR3 nucleotides: TGTGCCAGCTCACCACTTTATTTAGCGGGAGTGGAGACCCAGTACTTC. Full variable domain (outside the CDR3, taken from reference TRBV18 and TRBJ2-5): NAGVMQNPRHLVRRRGQEARLRCSPMKGHSHVYWYRQLPEEGLKFMVYLQKENIIDESGMPKERFSAEFPKEGPSILRIQQVVRGDSAAYFCASSPLYLAGVETQYFGPGTRLLVL.

The chain recombines TRBV15 with TRBJ1-1; 7 bases match TRBD1. The junction had 5 bases not matched to a gene; V was cut back by 0 bases and J by 4 bases. This CDR3 is 15 amino acids long. The germline gives CDR1 LNHNV, CDR2 YYDKDF (reference sequence). In nucleotides, the CDR3 is TGTGCCACCAGCAGAGAGAAGGGGGCGGTCACTGAAGCTTTCTTT. Amino acid sequence: CATSREKGAVTEAFF.

The rearrangement joins TRBV5-5 to TRBJ1-6; the match to TRBD1 covers 8 bases. Germline values: CDR1 SGHKS, CDR2 YYEKEE (reference sequence). The CDR3 totals 16 residues. Trimming removed 4 bases from V and 9 bases from J; junction bases left unmatched: 12. The CDR3 coding sequence is TGTGCCAGCAGCCCGCCCACGGGAACAGGGGGTTCACCCCTCCACTTT. Protein: CASSPPTGTGGSPLHF.

V and J are TRBV27 and TRBJ2-1, with D possibly TRBD1 on 6 matching bases. Germline assignment: CDR1 MNHEY and CDR2 SMNVEV (reference sequence). The CDR3 covers 17 residues. Between the trimmed V and J ends, which lost 6 bases and 1 base, there was a span of 19 bases. CDR3: CASSPSIPGQSYNEQFF. CDR3 nucleotide sequence: TGTGCCAGCAGCCCAAGTATCCCGGGACAATCCTACAATGAGCAGTTCTTC.

This clone has only one observation. The chain's CDR3 is CASSQGLAGGNTGELFF. CDR3 bases: TGCGCCAGCAGTCAGGGACTAGCGGGAGGGAACACCGGGGAGCTGTTTTTT. The rearrangement uses TRBV4-1 and TRBJ2-2; TRBD2 matches at 15 bases. Unmatched junction bases numbered 3, after V lost 6 bases and J lost 1 base. This CDR3 spans 17 amino acids. CDR1 and CDR2 (germline): MGHRA, YSYEKL.

By share, this clone counts as medium-sized. V and J are TRBV28 and TRBJ1-6, with TRBD1 as a possible D gene (6 bases). Germline assignment: CDR1 MDHEN and CDR2 SYDVKM. CDR3 length equals 15 residues. With 5 bases removed from V and 10 bases from J, the gap between germline ends came to 18 bases. The CDR3 spells CASSSLQGTGSPLHF. CDR3 bases: TGTGCCAGCAGTAGCCTACAGGGAACCGGCTCACCCCTCCACTTT.

The chain is built from TRBV11-3 and TRBJ1-1; 9 nucleotides align to TRBD1. V dropped 2 bases and J dropped 1; count of bases not matched to a gene: 2. Germline V gene data show CDR1 as SGHNT and CDR2 as YENEEA. CDR3 length equals 15 residues. DNA for the CDR3: TGTGCCAGCAGCTTAACGGGACAGGGGAACACTGAAGCTTTCTTT. It translates to CASSLTGQGNTEAFF.

The chain employs TRBV4-2 and TRBJ2-3, with a tentative D call TRBD2 (6 bases). CDR1 is LGHNA, CDR2 YNFKEQ, per germline. V shed 0 bases and J shed 2 bases, with 12 bases lying between them. This CDR3 comprises 16 residues. This CDR3 reads CASSQDWRGNTDTQYF. The CDR3 bases are TGTGCCAGCAGCCAAGACTGGAGGGGAAACACAGATACGCAGTATTTT.

This clone was seen a handful of times. Its ends do not fully match the called genes, so a read error is possible. V is TRBV6-1 and J is TRBJ1-6; maybe TRBD1 (5 bases). The CDR3 has 14 residues. Germline lookup yields CDR1 MNHNS and CDR2 SASEGT. CDR3 bases: TGTGCCAGCAGTGAATATGGGAGGGGAGGACGATTCGACTTT. Translated, it gives CASSEYGRGGRFDF.

J is TRBJ1-1 and V is TRBV11-1; tentative D call: TRBD1 (6 bases). The CDR3 loop spans 16 amino acids. V lost 5 bases and J 0 bases, leaving 16 bases between the germline ends. CDR1 and CDR2 from the germline V gene are SGHAT and FQDESV (reference sequence). This CDR3 is CASSPRRQVMNTEAFF. CDR3 sequence (DNA): TGTGCCAGCAGCCCCAGACGACAGGTCATGAACACTGAAGCTTTCTTT.

The chain carries TRBV7-3 and TRBJ2-6, with 11 bases lining up with TRBD1. J was trimmed by 3 bases and V by 5 bases; bases with no gene match: 6. Germline CDR1 reads SGHTA; CDR2 reads FQGTGA. The CDR3 contains 17 residues. CDR3 in amino acids: CASSDRDRGVGANVLTF. The CDR3 coding sequence is TGTGCCAGCAGCGACCGGGACAGGGGGGTTGGGGCCAACGTCCTGACTTTC.

The CDR3: CASSYLPGTRYNSPLHF. In nucleotides, the CDR3 is TGTGCCAGTAGTTACCTGCCCGGGACACGTTATAATTCACCCCTCCACTTT. V is TRBV19 and J is TRBJ1-6; possible D gene TRBD1, 6 bases. Trimming removed 5 bases from V and 4 bases from J, with 18 bases in between. This CDR3 is built from 17 residues. Germline V CDR1 and CDR2: LNHDA, SQIVND (reference sequence).

There are a few counts of this clone. The chain combines TRBV27 with TRBJ2-5; unclear D gene. This CDR3 has 13 amino acids. Germline CDR1 and CDR2: MNHEY and SMNVEV (reference sequence). The germline V and J ends were trimmed by 9 bases and 2 bases, with 13 bases remaining between them. The CDR3 coding sequence is TGTGCCAGAGAATACCCAGTACAAGAGACCCAGTACTTC. Its protein is CAREYPVQETQYF.

This chain uses TRBV6-6 with TRBJ2-7; D might be TRBD1 (5 bases). Trimming removed 8 bases from V and 7 bases from J, with 12 bases in between. The germline V gene has CDR1 MNHNY and CDR2 SVGAGI (reference sequence). The CDR3 is made up of 11 amino acids. CDR3 DNA: TGTGCCAGCTCCAGGGCCGGGGAGCAGTACTTC. Residues: CASSRAGEQYF.

Only a few counts were recorded for this clone. The chain employs TRBV6-1 and TRBJ1-5; a possible D gene is TRBD1 (6 bases). Trimming stripped 3 bases from V and 10 bases from J, with 16 bases between. CDR3 length: 14 amino acids. CDR1 and CDR2 from the germline V gene are MNHNS and SASEGT. Written as DNA, the CDR3 is TGTGCCAGCAGTGATCAGTCAGGGGCCGGACCCCAGCATTTT. Its translation: CASSDQSGAGPQHF.

This clone occurred a few times. The chain carries TRBV6-6 and TRBJ1-3; 8 nucleotides line up with TRBD1. Germline V gene data show CDR1 as MNHNY and CDR2 as SVGAGI (reference sequence). The V segment lost 5 bases and the J segment 9 bases; nucleotides outside the gene matches: 3. This CDR3 region has 12 residues. The CDR3 is CASSDRGLTIYF. The CDR3 DNA reads as TGTGCCAGCAGTGACAGGGGCCTCACCATATATTTT.

This clone has a handful of counts. V is TRBV29-1 and J is TRBJ1-3; D is unclear. Deletions cut 1 base from V and 4 bases from J, with 8 bases between. This CDR3 has 13 residues. Germline assignment: CDR1 SQVTM and CDR2 ANQGSEA. The DNA for the CDR3 is TGCAGCGTTGAAGGCGGGAGCGGAAACACCATATATTTT. This gives the protein CSVEGGSGNTIYF.